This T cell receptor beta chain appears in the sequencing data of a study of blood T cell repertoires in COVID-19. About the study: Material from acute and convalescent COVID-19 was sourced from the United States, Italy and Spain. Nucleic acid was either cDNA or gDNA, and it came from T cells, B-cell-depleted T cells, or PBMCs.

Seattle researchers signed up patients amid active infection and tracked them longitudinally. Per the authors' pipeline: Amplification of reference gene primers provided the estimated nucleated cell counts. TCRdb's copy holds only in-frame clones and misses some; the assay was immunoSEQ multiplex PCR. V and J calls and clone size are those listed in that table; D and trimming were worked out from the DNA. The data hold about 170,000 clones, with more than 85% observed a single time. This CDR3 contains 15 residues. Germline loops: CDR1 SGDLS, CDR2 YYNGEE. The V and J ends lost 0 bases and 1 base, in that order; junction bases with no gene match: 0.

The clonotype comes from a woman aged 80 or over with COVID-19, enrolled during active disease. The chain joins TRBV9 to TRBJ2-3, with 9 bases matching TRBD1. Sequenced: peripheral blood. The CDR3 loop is CASSVGTGGTDTQYF. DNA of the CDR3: TGTGCCAGCAGCGTAGGGACAGGGGGCACAGATACGCAGTATTTT.